This is a list of T cell receptor beta chains from one sample in a study of T cells after yellow fever vaccination. In TCRdb, the 5' RACE reads were re-called with MiXCR into one record per CDR3 protein. Among 120,000 to 150,000 distinct CDR3 sequences listed, 7.7% were seen once. The sample in question was CD4+ T cells sorted from PBMCs, obtained 5 days after the yellow fever booster vaccination. The origin of the receptors is a man aged 25-45 years who received the YFV17D yellow fever vaccine. The CDR3 runs from the conserved cysteine through the conserved F or W. The D gene is left open where the match is weak. Not every row has a clone size; where given, it reads once, few, many or a size class.

size: many; J: TRBJ2-3; V: TRBV29-1; D: TRBD2; CDR3: CSVLRILPGLAGGPRYTQYF; DNA: TGCAGCGTCCTGCGGATACTACCGGGACTAGCGGGAGGGCCCAGGTATACGCAGTATTTT
size: many; J: TRBJ2-2; V: TRBV30; D: TRBD2; CDR3: CAWGRTSVTTGELFF; DNA: TGTGCCTGGGGGAGGACTAGCGTGACCACCGGGGAGCTGTTTTTT
size: -; J: TRBJ2-2; V: TRBV7-3; D: -; CDR3: CASSQKPTVNTGELFF; DNA: TGTGCCAGCAGCCAAAAACCTACAGTAAACACCGGGGAGCTGTTTTTT
size: many; J: TRBJ2-3; V: TRBV6-5; D: -; CDR3: CASSYSEDSRSTDTQYF; DNA: TGTGCCAGCAGTTACTCGGAGGATTCGCGAAGCACAGATACGCAGTATTTT
size: many; J: TRBJ2-1; V: TRBV20-1; D: -; CDR3: CSARDGSYARNEQFF; DNA: TGCAGTGCTAGAGACGGGAGCTACGCGCGGAATGAGCAGTTCTTC
size: many; J: TRBJ2-1; V: TRBV5-4; D: TRBD2; CDR3: CASRGGTSGRDEQFF; DNA: TGTGCCAGCAGGGGGGGGACTAGCGGGAGAGATGAGCAGTTCTTC
size: few; J: TRBJ1-5; V: TRBV20-1; D: TRBD1; CDR3: CSAREPKAGGRQPQHF; DNA: TGCAGTGCTAGAGAACCCAAGGCAGGGGGGAGGCAGCCCCAGCATTTT
size: many; J: TRBJ2-5; V: TRBV30; D: TRBD2; CDR3: CAWRLAGSQETQYF; DNA: TGTGCCTGGAGACTAGCGGGGTCTCAAGAGACCCAGTACTTC
size: many; J: TRBJ1-2; V: TRBV29-1; D: -; CDR3: CSVEPGAYGYTF; DNA: TGCAGCGTTGAACCGGGTGCCTATGGCTACACCTTC
size: many; J: TRBJ2-7; V: TRBV10-1; D: TRBD2; CDR3: CASKWATSGSYEQYF; DNA: TGCGCCAGCAAGTGGGCAACTAGCGGGAGCTACGAGCAGTACTTC
size: many; J: TRBJ1-2; V: TRBV6-6; D: TRBD1; CDR3: CASSRQGTGGYTF; DNA: TGTGCCAGCAGTAGACAGGGGACTGGGGGCTACACCTTC
size: -; J: TRBJ1-6; V: TRBV20-1; D: -; CDR3: CSARDQAESSYNSPLHF; DNA: TGCAGTGCTAGAGACCAGGCAGAAAGCTCCTATAATTCACCCCTCCACTTT
size: many; J: TRBJ2-7; V: TRBV5-1; D: -; CDR3: CASSGDFYEQYF; DNA: TGCGCCAGCAGCGGAGACTTCTACGAGCAGTACTTC
size: -; J: TRBJ1-2; V: TRBV5-6; D: -; CDR3: CASSLEVREGGYTF; DNA: TGTGCCAGCAGCTTGGAGGTCAGGGAGGGTGGCTACACCTTC
size: many; J: TRBJ2-3; V: TRBV7-2; D: -; CDR3: CASSWGDTQYF; DNA: TGTGCCAGCAGCTGGGGTGATACGCAGTATTTT
size: many; J: TRBJ2-5; V: TRBV10-3; D: -; CDR3: CAISQQETQYF; DNA: TGTGCCATCTCCCAGCAAGAGACCCAGTACTTC
size: -; J: TRBJ2-5; V: TRBV11-2; D: TRBD2; CDR3: CASSSHRGASGRGETQYF; DNA: TGTGCCAGCAGCTCCCACCGAGGTGCTAGCGGGAGAGGGGAGACCCAGTACTTC
size: few; J: TRBJ1-2; V: TRBV6-5; D: -; CDR3: CASRRSTRGYGYTF; DNA: TGTGCCAGCAGACGCTCGACTCGGGGATATGGCTACACCTTC
size: many; J: TRBJ1-5; V: TRBV2; D: -; CDR3: CASRIQEGSNQPQHF; DNA: TGTGCCAGCAGGATACAGGAAGGAAGCAATCAGCCCCAGCATTTT
size: many; J: TRBJ2-4; V: TRBV4-3; D: -; CDR3: CASSQDFRVAKNIQYF; DNA: TGCGCCAGCAGCCAAGATTTCAGAGTAGCCAAAAACATTCAGTACTTC
size: many; J: TRBJ2-1; V: TRBV7-8; D: TRBD2; CDR3: CASSTTSGSWNEQFF; DNA: TGTGCCAGCAGCACGACTAGCGGGAGTTGGAATGAGCAGTTCTTC
size: many; J: TRBJ2-3; V: TRBV7-2; D: TRBD2; CDR3: CASSFGLDQDTQYF; DNA: TGTGCCAGCAGCTTCGGACTAGATCAAGATACGCAGTATTTT
size: many; J: TRBJ1-6; V: TRBV5-1; D: -; CDR3: CASSLETDQNSPLHF; DNA: TGCGCCAGCAGCTTGGAAACAGATCAAAATTCACCCCTCCACTTT
size: many; J: TRBJ1-4; V: TRBV5-1; D: TRBD1; CDR3: CASSSGTGDEKLFF; DNA: TGCGCCAGCAGCTCCGGGACAGGCGATGAAAAACTGTTTTTT
size: few; J: TRBJ1-1; V: TRBV20-1; D: -; CDR3: CSARDRRQIGEAFF; DNA: TGCAGTGCTAGAGATAGGCGTCAAATCGGTGAAGCTTTCTTT
size: many; J: TRBJ2-5; V: TRBV28; D: TRBD2; CDR3: CASSSTRLGGGTQYF; DNA: TGTGCCAGCAGTTCCACGAGGCTGGGGGGGGGGACCCAGTACTTC
size: many; J: TRBJ2-5; V: TRBV25-1; D: TRBD1; CDR3: CASTRTGMEETQYF; DNA: TGTGCCAGCACCCGGACAGGGATGGAAGAGACCCAGTACTTC
size: many; J: TRBJ2-2; V: TRBV12-3/TRBV12-4; D: -; CDR3: CASSLSGTANTGELFF; DNA: TGTGCCAGCAGTTTATCCGGCACCGCGAACACCGGGGAGCTGTTTTTT
size: many; J: TRBJ2-7; V: TRBV20-1; D: -; CDR3: CSARDLGQGRYEQYF; DNA: TGCAGTGCTAGAGATCTGGGGCAGGGTAGATACGAGCAGTACTTC
size: many; J: TRBJ2-5; V: TRBV7-7; D: TRBD2; CDR3: CASSLSGLDGETQYF; DNA: TGTGCCAGCAGCTTATCCGGACTAGATGGAGAGACCCAGTACTTC
size: many; J: TRBJ2-1; V: TRBV10-3; D: TRBD1; CDR3: CAIGFYGTGYEQFF; DNA: TGTGCCATCGGTTTTTACGGGACAGGGTATGAGCAGTTCTTC
size: many; J: TRBJ1-1; V: TRBV5-1; D: -; CDR3: CASKGTSRGEAFF; DNA: TGCGCGAGCAAAGGGACGTCTCGGGGTGAAGCTTTCTTT
size: many; J: TRBJ1-1; V: TRBV7-2; D: -; CDR3: CASSLVPGGGEAFF; DNA: TGTGCCAGCAGCTTAGTTCCGGGAGGTGGGGAAGCTTTCTTT
size: many; J: TRBJ2-3; V: TRBV4-2; D: TRBD2; CDR3: CASTSQGGSRTDTQYF; DNA: TGTGCCAGCACCTCCCAGGGCGGGAGTCGGACAGATACGCAGTATTTT
size: many; J: TRBJ1-2; V: TRBV5-1; D: -; CDR3: CASSFDSYYGYTF; DNA: TGCGCCAGCAGCTTTGACAGCTACTATGGCTACACCTTC
size: many; J: TRBJ2-7; V: TRBV18; D: -; CDR3: CASSPGPTSSYEQYF; DNA: TGTGCCAGCTCACCGGGCCCAACAAGCTCCTACGAGCAGTACTTC
size: many; J: TRBJ2-3; V: TRBV24-1; D: TRBD2; CDR3: CATSDGYKREEGTQYF; DNA: TGTGCCACCAGTGACGGGTATAAGCGGGAGGAAGGTACGCAGTATTTT
size: many; J: TRBJ2-2; V: TRBV7-2; D: TRBD2; CDR3: CASSPGTTNTGELFF; DNA: TGTGCCAGCAGCCCGGGGACTACGAACACCGGGGAGCTGTTTTTT
size: many; J: TRBJ2-2; V: TRBV7-2; D: -; CDR3: CASSPQGGFDGELFF; DNA: TGTGCCAGCAGCCCCCAGGGGGGGTTTGACGGGGAGCTGTTTTTT
size: many; J: TRBJ2-7; V: TRBV5-6; D: -; CDR3: CASSITHSYEQYF; DNA: TGTGCCAGCAGCATCACACATTCCTACGAGCAGTACTTC
size: many; J: TRBJ1-2; V: TRBV7-2; D: -; CDR3: CASSSLVANYGYTF; DNA: TGTGCCAGCAGCTCCCTTGTGGCTAACTATGGCTACACCTTC